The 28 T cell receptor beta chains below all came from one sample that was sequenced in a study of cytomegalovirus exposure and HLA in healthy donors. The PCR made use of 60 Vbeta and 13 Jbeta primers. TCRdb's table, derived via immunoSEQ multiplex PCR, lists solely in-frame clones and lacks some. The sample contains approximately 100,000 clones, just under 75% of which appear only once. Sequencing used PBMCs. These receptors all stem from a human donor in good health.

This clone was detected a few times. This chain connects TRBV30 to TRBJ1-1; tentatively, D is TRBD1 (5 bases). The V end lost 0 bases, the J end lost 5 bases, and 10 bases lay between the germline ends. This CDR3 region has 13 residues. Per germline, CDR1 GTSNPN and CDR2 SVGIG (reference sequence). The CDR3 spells CAWSVLKGTEAFF. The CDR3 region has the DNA TGTGCCTGGAGTGTACTGAAGGGGACTGAAGCTTTCTTT.

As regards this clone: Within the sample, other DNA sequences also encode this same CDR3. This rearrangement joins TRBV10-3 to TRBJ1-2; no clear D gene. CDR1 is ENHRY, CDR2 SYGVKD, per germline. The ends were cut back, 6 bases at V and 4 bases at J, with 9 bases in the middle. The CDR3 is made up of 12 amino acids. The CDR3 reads CAISQAIYGYTF. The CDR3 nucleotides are TGTGCCATCAGCCAAGCTATCTATGGCTACACCTTC.

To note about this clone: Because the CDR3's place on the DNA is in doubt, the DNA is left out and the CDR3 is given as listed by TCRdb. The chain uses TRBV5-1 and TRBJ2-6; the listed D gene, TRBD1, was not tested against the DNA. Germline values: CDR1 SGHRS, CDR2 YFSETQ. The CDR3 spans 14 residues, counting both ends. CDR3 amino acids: CASSFAAGANVLAF.

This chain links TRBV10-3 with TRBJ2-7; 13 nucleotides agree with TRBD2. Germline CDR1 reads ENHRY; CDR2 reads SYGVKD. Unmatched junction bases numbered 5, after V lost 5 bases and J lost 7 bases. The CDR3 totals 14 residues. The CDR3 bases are TGTGCCATCAGTCCGGGACTAGCGGGACGGGAGCAGTACTTC. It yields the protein CAISPGLAGREQYF.

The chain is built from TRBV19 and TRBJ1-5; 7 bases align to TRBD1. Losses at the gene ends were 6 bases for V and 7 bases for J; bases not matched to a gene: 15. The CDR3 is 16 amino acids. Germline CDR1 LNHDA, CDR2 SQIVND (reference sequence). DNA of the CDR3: TGTGCCAGTAGGACTATGGGCCAGGGGGAAAGGCAGCCCCAGCATTTT. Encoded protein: CASRTMGQGERQPQHF.

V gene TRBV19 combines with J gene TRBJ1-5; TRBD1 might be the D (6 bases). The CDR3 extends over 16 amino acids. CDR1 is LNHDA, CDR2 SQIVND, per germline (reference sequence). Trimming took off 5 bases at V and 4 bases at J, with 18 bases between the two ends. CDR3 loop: CASSRMGAQGNQPQHF. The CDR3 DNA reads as TGTGCCAGTAGTCGAATGGGGGCTCAGGGGAATCAGCCCCAGCATTTT.

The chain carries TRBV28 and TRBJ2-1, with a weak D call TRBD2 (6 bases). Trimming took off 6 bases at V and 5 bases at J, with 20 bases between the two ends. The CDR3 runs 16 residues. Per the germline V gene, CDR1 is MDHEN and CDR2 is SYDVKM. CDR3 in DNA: TGTGCCAGCAGCTTAAGGTCGGGACTTAACGACAATGAGCAGTTCTTC. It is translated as CASSLRSGLNDNEQFF.

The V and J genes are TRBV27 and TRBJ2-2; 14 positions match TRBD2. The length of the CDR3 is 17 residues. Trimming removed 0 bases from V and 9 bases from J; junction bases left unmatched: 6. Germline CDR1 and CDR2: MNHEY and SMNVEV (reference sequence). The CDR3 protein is CASSLSSGLAGGRELFF. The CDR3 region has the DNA TGTGCCAGCAGTTTATCCTCCGGACTAGCGGGGGGTAGGGAGCTGTTTTTT.

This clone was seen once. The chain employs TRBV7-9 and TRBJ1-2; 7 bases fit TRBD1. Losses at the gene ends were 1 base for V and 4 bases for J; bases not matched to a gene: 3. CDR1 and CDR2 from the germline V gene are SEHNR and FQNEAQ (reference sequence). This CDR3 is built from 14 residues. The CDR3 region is CASSLEWDSYGYTF. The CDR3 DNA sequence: TGTGCCAGCAGCTTAGAATGGGACAGCTATGGCTACACCTTC.

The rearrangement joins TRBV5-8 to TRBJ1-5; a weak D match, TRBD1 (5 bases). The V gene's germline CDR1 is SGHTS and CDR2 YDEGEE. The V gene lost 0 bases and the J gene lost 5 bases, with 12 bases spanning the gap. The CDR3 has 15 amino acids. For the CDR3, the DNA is TGTGCCAGCAGCTTGGCCGTCACACAGGATCAGCCCCAGCATTTT. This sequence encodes CASSLAVTQDQPQHF.

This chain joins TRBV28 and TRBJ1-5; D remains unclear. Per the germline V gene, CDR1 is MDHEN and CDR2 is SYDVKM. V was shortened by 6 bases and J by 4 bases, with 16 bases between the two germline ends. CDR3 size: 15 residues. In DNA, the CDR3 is TGTGCCAGCAGCCCACCACAAGGCGGGAATCAGCCCCAGCATTTT. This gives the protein CASSPPQGGNQPQHF.

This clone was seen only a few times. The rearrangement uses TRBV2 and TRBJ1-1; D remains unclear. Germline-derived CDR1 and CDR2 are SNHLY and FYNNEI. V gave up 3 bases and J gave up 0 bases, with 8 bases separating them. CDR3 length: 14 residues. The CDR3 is CASSESIMNTEAFF. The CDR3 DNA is TGTGCCAGCAGTGAGTCAATCATGAACACTGAAGCTTTCTTT.

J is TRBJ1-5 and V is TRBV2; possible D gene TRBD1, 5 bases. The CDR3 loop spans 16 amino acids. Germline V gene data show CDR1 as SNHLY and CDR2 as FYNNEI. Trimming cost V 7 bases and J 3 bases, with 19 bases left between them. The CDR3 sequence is CASNGVAGNTNQPQHF. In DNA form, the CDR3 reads TGTGCCAGCAACGGTGTTGCAGGGAACACCAATCAGCCCCAGCATTTT.

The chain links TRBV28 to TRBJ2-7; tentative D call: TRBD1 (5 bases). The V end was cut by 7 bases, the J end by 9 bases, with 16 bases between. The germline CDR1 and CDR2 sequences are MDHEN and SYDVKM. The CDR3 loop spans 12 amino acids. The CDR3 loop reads CASKEKGFGQYF. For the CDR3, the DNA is TGTGCCAGCAAGGAAAAGGGGTTTGGGCAGTACTTC.

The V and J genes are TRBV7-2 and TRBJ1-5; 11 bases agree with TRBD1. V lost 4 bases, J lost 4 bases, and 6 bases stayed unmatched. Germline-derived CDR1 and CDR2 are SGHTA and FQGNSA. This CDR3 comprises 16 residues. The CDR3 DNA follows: TGTGCCAGCAGCTCCCGTGGGACAGGGGGGAATCAGCCCCAGCATTTT. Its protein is CASSSRGTGGNQPQHF. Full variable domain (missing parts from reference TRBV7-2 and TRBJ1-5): GAGVSQSPSNKVTEKGKDVELRCDPISGHTALYWYRQSLGQGLEFLIYFQGNSAPDKSGLPSDRFSAERTGGSVSTLTIQRTQQEDSAVYLCASSSRGTGGNQPQHFGDGTRLSIL.

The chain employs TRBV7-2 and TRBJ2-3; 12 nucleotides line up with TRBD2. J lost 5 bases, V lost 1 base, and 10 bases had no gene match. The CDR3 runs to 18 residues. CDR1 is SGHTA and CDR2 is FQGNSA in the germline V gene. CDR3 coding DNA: TGTGCCAGCAGCTTAGAGGCTAGCGGGGGGGCCGCTGAAGATACGCAGTATTTT. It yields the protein CASSLEASGGAAEDTQYF.

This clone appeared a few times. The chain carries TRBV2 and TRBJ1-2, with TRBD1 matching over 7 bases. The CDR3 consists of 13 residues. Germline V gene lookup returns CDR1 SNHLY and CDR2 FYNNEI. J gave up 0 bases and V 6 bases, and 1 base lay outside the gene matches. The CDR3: CASRGQTNYGYTF. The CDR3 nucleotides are TGTGCCAGCAGGGGACAGACTAACTATGGCTACACCTTC.

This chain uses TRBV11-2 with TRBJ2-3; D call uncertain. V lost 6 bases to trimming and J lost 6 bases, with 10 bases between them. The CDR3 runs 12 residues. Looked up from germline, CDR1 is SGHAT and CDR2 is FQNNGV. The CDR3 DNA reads TGTGCCAGCAGTCTCTACGGGGATACGCAGTATTTT. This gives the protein CASSLYGDTQYF.

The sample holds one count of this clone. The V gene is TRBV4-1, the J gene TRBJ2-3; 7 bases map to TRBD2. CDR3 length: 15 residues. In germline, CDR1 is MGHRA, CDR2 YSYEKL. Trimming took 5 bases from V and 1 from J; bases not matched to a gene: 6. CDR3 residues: CASSAQAGGTDTQYF. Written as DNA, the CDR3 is TGCGCCAGCAGCGCTCAGGCGGGAGGCACAGATACGCAGTATTTT.

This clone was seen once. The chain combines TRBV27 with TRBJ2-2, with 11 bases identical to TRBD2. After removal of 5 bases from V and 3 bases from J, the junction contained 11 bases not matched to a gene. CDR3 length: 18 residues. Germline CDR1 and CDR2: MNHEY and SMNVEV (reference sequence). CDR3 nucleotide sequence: TGTGCCAGCAGTCCACTGGGGGGGACTAGCGGATACACCGGGGAGCTGTTTTTT. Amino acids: CASSPLGGTSGYTGELFF.

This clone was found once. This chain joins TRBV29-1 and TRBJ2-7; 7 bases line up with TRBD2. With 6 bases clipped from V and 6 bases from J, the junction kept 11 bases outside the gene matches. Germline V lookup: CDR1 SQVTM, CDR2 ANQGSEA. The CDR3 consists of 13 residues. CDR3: CSVRVSGGGEQYF. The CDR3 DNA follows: TGCAGCGTACGAGTTAGCGGCGGGGGCGAGCAGTACTTC.

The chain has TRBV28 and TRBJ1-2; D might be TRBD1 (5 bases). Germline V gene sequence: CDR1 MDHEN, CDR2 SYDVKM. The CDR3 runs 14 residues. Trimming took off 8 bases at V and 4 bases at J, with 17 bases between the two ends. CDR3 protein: CASEGFSGGYGYTF. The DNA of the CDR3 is TGTGCCAGCGAAGGATTCTCGGGGGGCTATGGCTACACCTTC.

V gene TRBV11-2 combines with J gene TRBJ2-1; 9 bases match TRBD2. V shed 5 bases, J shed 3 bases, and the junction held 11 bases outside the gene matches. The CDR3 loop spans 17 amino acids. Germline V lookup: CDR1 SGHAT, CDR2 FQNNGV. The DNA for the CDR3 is TGTGCCAGCAGCGGGGGGTTAGCGGGAGTAGGCTACAATGAGCAGTTCTTC. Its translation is CASSGGLAGVGYNEQFF.

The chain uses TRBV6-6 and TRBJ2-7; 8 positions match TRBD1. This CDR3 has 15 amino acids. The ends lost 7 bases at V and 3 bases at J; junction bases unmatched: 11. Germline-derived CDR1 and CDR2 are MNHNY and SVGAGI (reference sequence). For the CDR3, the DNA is TGTGCCAGCATTGGACAGGGACGCAGAAACTACGAGCAGTACTTC. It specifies CASIGQGRRNYEQYF.

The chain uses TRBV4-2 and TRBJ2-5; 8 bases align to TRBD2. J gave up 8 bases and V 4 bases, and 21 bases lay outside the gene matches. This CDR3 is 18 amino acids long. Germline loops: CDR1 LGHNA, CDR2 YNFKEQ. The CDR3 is CASSLSRGGGGTQTTQYF. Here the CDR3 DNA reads TGTGCCAGCAGCCTATCGAGGGGTGGCGGGGGGACACAAACAACCCAGTACTTC.

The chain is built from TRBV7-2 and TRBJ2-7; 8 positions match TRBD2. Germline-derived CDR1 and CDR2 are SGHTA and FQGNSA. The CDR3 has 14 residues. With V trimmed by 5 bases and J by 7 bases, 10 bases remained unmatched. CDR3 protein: CASSNQAGGWEQYF. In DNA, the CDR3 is TGTGCCAGCAGCAACCAGGCGGGGGGATGGGAGCAGTACTTC.

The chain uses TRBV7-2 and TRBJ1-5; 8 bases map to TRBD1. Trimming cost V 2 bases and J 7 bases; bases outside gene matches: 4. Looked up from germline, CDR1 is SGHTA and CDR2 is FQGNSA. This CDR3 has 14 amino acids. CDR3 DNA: TGTGCCAGCAGCTTACAGGGGGCTTCGCAGCCCCAGCATTTT. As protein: CASSLQGASQPQHF.

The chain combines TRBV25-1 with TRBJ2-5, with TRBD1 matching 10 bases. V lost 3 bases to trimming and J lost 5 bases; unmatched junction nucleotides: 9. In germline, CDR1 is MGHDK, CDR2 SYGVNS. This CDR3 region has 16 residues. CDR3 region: CASSEWDRGFGETQYF. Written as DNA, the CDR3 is TGTGCCAGCAGTGAGTGGGACAGGGGCTTTGGGGAGACCCAGTACTTC. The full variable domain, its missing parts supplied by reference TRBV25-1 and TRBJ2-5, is EADIYQTPRYLVIGTGKKITLECSQTMGHDKMYWYQQDPGMELHLIHYSYGVNSTEKGDLSSESTVSRIRTEHFPLTLESARPSHTSQYLCASSEWDRGFGETQYFGPGTRLLVL.